This T cell receptor (beta chain) derives from a study of blood T cell repertoires in COVID-19. Study overall: COVID-19 samples collected from the United States, Italy and Spain covered acute and convalescent phases. The cDNA or gDNA used as material had been derived from T cells, B-cell-depleted T cells, or PBMCs.

In germline, CDR1 is SGHKS, CDR2 YYEKEE (reference sequence). The CDR3 sequence is 18 residues long. V gave up 2 bases and J gave up 2 bases, with 20 bases separating them. In the source study's methods: Estimation of nucleated cell counts relied on the amplification of reference gene primers. Data came from immunoSEQ multiplex PCR; TCRdb stores just in-frame clones and leaves some out. V, J and clone size are those of that table, while D and trimming were read from the DNA. The repertoire has roughly 140,000 clones, 88% of them found once; the top ten carry approximately 2.5%. The sequence derives from a human donor in a cohort sampled during active COVID-19. Sample: peripheral blood. The chain uses TRBV5-5 and TRBJ1-3, with D perhaps TRBD1 (5 bases). The CDR3: CASSFAGNLVGPGNTIYF. For the CDR3, the DNA is TGTGCCAGCAGCTTCGCAGGGAACCTGGTCGGGCCTGGAAACACCATATATTTT.